The next 29 T cell receptor beta chains were all read from a single sample in a study of Graves' ophthalmopathy and Graves' hyperthyroidism (dated by TCRdb to 2016 to 2018). The instrument given in TCRdb is Illumina HiSeq 2000. For repertoire sequencing, the TCR beta CDR3 regions were amplified from RNA transcripts. HTBI primers and the Qiagen OneStep RT-PCR kit were used in a first-round RT-PCR, which was followed by a second-round multiplex PCR, size selection and purification. TCRdb reworked the public reads: Q25 trimming with fastp, MiXCR clone assembly, productive beta chains retained. Rows are unified per CDR3 protein, each entry keeping the most common DNA and genes. Within this sample are about 340,000 distinct CDR3 sequences, with about a sixth of them counted one time only. The top ten clonotypes cover 9% to 15% of the sample. What was sequenced was peripheral blood. These receptors came from an adult man with Graves' ophthalmopathy.

This clonotype appeared many times. As DNA, the CDR3 is TGTGCCAGCAGTGAAGCGAGGGAAGAGACCCAGTACTTC. This codes for CASSEAREETQYF. V gene TRBV6-1 combines with J gene TRBJ2-5; possibly TRBD2 for D (5 bases). The CDR3 length is 13 residues. Trimming took off 0 bases at V and 3 bases at J, with 5 bases between the two ends. CDR1 MNHNS and CDR2 SASEGT come from the germline V gene.

This rearrangement joins TRBV27 to TRBJ2-4, with D possibly being TRBD1 (5 bases). The CDR3 runs 12 residues. Trimming took 5 bases from V and 6 from J, leaving 8 bases between them. Germline V lookup: CDR1 MNHEY, CDR2 SMNVEV (reference sequence). The CDR3 reads CASSPQGNIQYF. CDR3 nucleotides: TGTGCCAGCAGTCCCCAGGGAAACATTCAGTACTTC.

This clonotype was seen at least ten times. One junction end does not reproduce the germline sequence, and a read error may be involved. The chain has TRBV5-1 and TRBJ1-1, with 7 bases fitting TRBD1. The germline CDR1 and CDR2 sequences are SGHRS and YFSETQ. This CDR3 spans 14 amino acids. As DNA, the CDR3 is TGTGCCAGCAGCTTAGGGACAGCGAACACTGAAGCTTTCTTT. As protein: CASSLGTANTEAFF.

This clonotype was recorded many times. This chain uses TRBV2 with TRBJ2-5; tentatively, D is TRBD1 (6 bases). The germline V and J ends were trimmed by 6 bases and 0 bases, with 8 bases remaining between them. The germline CDR1 and CDR2 sequences are SNHLY and FYNNEI. The CDR3 is made up of 13 amino acids. The CDR3 spells CASSRDNQETQYF. CDR3 coding DNA: TGTGCCAGCAGCCGGGACAACCAAGAGACCCAGTACTTC.

The chain uses TRBV12-3 or TRBV12-4 and TRBJ1-3, with D perhaps matching TRBD1 (5 bases). V lost 5 bases and J 0 bases, leaving 11 bases between the germline ends. The CDR3 has 15 amino acids. The CDR3 spells CASSLGAHSGNTIYF. In DNA form, the CDR3 reads TGTGCCAGCAGTCTAGGGGCTCACTCTGGAAACACCATATATTTT.

Many counts were recorded for this clonotype. The genes are TRBV5-1 and TRBJ1-5; tentative D call: TRBD1 (5 bases). CDR1 is SGHRS, CDR2 YFSETQ, per germline. The V and J ends lost 0 bases and 5 bases respectively, with 9 bases between them. The CDR3 consists of 14 residues. This CDR3 is CASSLAGLDQPQHF. Here the CDR3 DNA reads TGCGCCAGCAGCTTGGCAGGGTTGGATCAGCCCCAGCATTTT.

This clonotype was recorded at least ten times. The rearrangement uses TRBV28 and TRBJ1-2, with a possible D match to TRBD1 (5 bases). V lost 5 bases and J lost 2, with 9 bases in between. Per germline, CDR1 MDHEN and CDR2 SYDVKM. The CDR3 sequence is 13 residues long. The CDR3 DNA follows: TGTGCCAGCAGTACCAGGGAAAACTATGGCTACACCTTC. This translates into CASSTRENYGYTF.

As concerns this clonotype: Compared with germline, one end of the junction differs, possibly owing to a read error. The gene calls are TRBV29-1 and TRBJ1-1, with D unresolved. CDR3 length equals 10 residues. Per the germline V gene, CDR1 is SQVTM and CDR2 is ANQGSEA. This CDR3 reads CIVVLTEAYF. Here the CDR3 DNA reads TGCATCGTCGTGCTGACTGAAGCTTACTTT.

This clonotype was seen repeatedly, ten times or more. The chain couples TRBV30 to TRBJ2-7; D remains unclear. CDR1 and CDR2 from the germline V gene are GTSNPN and SVGIG (reference sequence). CDR3 length equals 13 residues. Trimming cost V 1 base and J 5 bases, with 12 bases left between them. CDR3 nucleotide sequence: TGTGCCTGGAGTGGGCATTATGCGGACGAGCAGTACTTC. This encodes CAWSGHYADEQYF.

This clonotype was found many times. CDR3 sequence reads: CASTRERVYEQYF. In nucleotides, the CDR3 is TGTGCCAGCACCAGGGAGAGGGTCTACGAGCAGTACTTC. The chain recombines TRBV6-1 with TRBJ2-7, with D perhaps TRBD1 or TRBD2 (5 bases each). V lost 7 bases and J 3 bases, leaving 13 bases between the germline ends. CDR3 length: 13 residues. Germline lookup yields CDR1 MNHNS and CDR2 SASEGT.

This clonotype has ten or more counts. The CDR3 coding sequence is TGTGCCAGCAGCGTTACACGGGAGCAGTACTTC. Protein product: CASSVTREQYF. The chain has TRBV7-2 and TRBJ2-7; D is unresolved. Trimming shortened V by 5 bases and J by 7 bases, and 9 bases separated the two germline ends. Looked up from germline, CDR1 is SGHTA and CDR2 is FQGNSA. CDR3 length equals 11 residues.

Worth noting for this clonotype: At one of its ends the junction is not consistent with the germline gene, which may arise from a read error. The rearrangement joins TRBV6-1 to TRBJ2-5; 7 positions match TRBD1. From germline, CDR1 is MNHNS and CDR2 SASEGT. The CDR3 loop spans 14 amino acids. For the CDR3, the DNA is TGTGCCAGCAGTGCTACAGGGGACCACGAGACCCAGTACTTC. Protein product: CASSATGDHETQYF.

The table lists this clonotype with many counts. This CDR3 reads CASNLPWGAKNTEAFF. The CDR3 DNA sequence: TGTGCCAGCAATCTGCCGTGGGGGGCAAAAAACACTGAAGCTTTCTTT. The V and J genes are TRBV28 and TRBJ1-1, with D possibly being TRBD1 (6 bases). The germline CDR1 and CDR2 sequences are MDHEN and SYDVKM. The CDR3 spans 16 residues. The V gene lost 7 bases and the J gene lost 2 bases, with 20 bases spanning the gap.

The table lists this clonotype with many counts. The chain links TRBV7-2 to TRBJ2-5; D is tentatively TRBD1 or TRBD2 (6 bases each). Trimming removed 5 bases from V and 2 bases from J, with 15 bases in between. CDR1 and CDR2 (germline): SGHTA, FQGNSA. This CDR3 is 15 amino acids long. CDR3 coding DNA: TGTGCCAGCAGCCAAGGGGGGACAAGACAAGAGACCCAGTACTTC. It translates to CASSQGGTRQETQYF.

This clonotype occurred many times. The J gene is TRBJ1-2, the V gene TRBV28; a weak D match, TRBD1 (5 bases). CDR3 length: 16 residues. Germline CDR1 and CDR2: MDHEN and SYDVKM. Between the trimmed V and J ends, which lost 6 bases and 8 bases, there was a span of 25 bases. CDR3 DNA sequence: TGTGCCAGCAGACTCCGGGGAGCGGGGACGCCGTGGGGCTACACCTTC. It is translated as CASRLRGAGTPWGYTF.

This clonotype was recorded at least ten times. The chain carries TRBV2 and TRBJ2-7; TRBD1 matches at 7 bases. Germline loops: CDR1 SNHLY, CDR2 FYNNEI. The V and J ends lost 6 bases and 0 bases, in that order; junction bases with no gene match: 14. The CDR3 consists of 17 residues. CDR3: CASSRRGTGATSYEQYF. CDR3 sequence (DNA): TGTGCCAGCAGCCGGCGCGGCACAGGGGCGACCTCCTACGAGCAGTACTTC.

This chain links TRBV11-2 with TRBJ2-7; 7 bases agree with TRBD1. V trimming: 5 bases; J trimming: 0 bases; junction bases outside the gene matches: 10. The CDR3 runs 16 residues. Germline V gene lookup returns CDR1 SGHAT and CDR2 FQNNGV. The DNA for the CDR3 is TGTGCCAGCAGCCACGGACAGGAGAAGGCCTCCTACGAGCAGTACTTC. Encoded protein: CASSHGQEKASYEQYF.

About this clonotype itself: A much bigger clone sits one base away, suggesting this may be a read error. The V call is TRBV5-4, the J call TRBJ2-4; TRBD2 matches at 11 bases. The germline gives CDR1 SGHNT, CDR2 YYREEE (reference sequence). The CDR3 runs to 18 residues. The CDR3 sequence: CASSFALAGGLRPNIQNF. Here the CDR3 DNA reads TGTGCCAGCAGCTTCGCGCTAGCGGGGGGCTTAAGACCAAACATTCAGAACTTC.

This clonotype was seen repeatedly, ten times or more. The chain carries TRBV6-2 or TRBV6-3 and TRBJ2-7; 8 bases fit TRBD1. The junction had 8 bases not matched to a gene; V was cut back by 10 bases and J by 3 bases. Germline CDR1 and CDR2: MNHEY and SVGEGT. The CDR3 consists of 13 residues. Here the CDR3 reads CATADRDHYEQYF. Written as DNA, the CDR3 is TGTGCCACCGCGGACAGGGACCACTACGAGCAGTACTTC.

This clonotype appeared many times. The chain carries TRBV29-1 and TRBJ1-1; 7 bases align to TRBD1. Germline-derived CDR1 and CDR2 are SQVTM and ANQGSEA. J was trimmed by 0 bases and V by 6 bases; bases with no gene match: 4. The CDR3 is 13 amino acids. CDR3 coding DNA: TGCAGCGTGGGACAGTCCATGAACACTGAAGCTTTCTTT. Translated: CSVGQSMNTEAFF.

This clonotype was picked up many times. This may come from a read error, since a much larger clone is one base off. This CDR3 is missing its conserved last phenylalanine or tryptophan, likely due to a read error. The V gene is TRBV6-1, the J gene TRBJ1-1; D may be TRBD1 (5 bases). The CDR3 runs to 14 residues. Trimming stripped 7 bases from V and 0 bases from J, with 12 bases between. The germline gives CDR1 MNHNS, CDR2 SASEGT. The CDR3 bases are TGTGCCAGCATCCACGGGGGGGTGAACACTGAAGCTTTCCTT. Protein: CASIHGGVNTEAFL.

This clonotype was counted ten times or more. The chain is built from TRBV18 and TRBJ2-7; D is perhaps TRBD1 (6 bases). Deletions cut 4 bases from V and 2 bases from J, with 15 bases between. This CDR3 comprises 15 residues. The germline V gene encodes CDR1 KGHSH and CDR2 LQKENI. Here the CDR3 reads CASSLRLGATYEQYF. CDR3 nucleotide sequence: TGTGCCAGCTCACTTAGACTGGGGGCCACCTACGAGCAGTACTTC.

The rearrangement joins TRBV6-5 to TRBJ1-3; TRBD1 is a possible D gene (6 bases). V was trimmed by 0 bases and J by 3 bases, leaving 12 bases between them. This CDR3 is built from 16 residues. Germline V gene sequence: CDR1 MNHEY, CDR2 SVGAGI. The CDR3 spells CASSYSSGALGNTIYF. The CDR3, as DNA: TGTGCCAGCAGTTACTCTTCAGGGGCGCTTGGAAACACCATATATTTT.

This clonotype was counted ten times or more. The gene calls are TRBV6-1 and TRBJ1-5; no firm D call. The V end lost 6 bases, the J end lost 0 bases, and 6 bases lay between the germline ends. Germline V lookup: CDR1 MNHNS, CDR2 SASEGT. This CDR3 is built from 13 residues. For the CDR3, the DNA is TGTGCCAGCAGCGGACGTAGCAATCAGCCCCAGCATTTT. It translates to CASSGRSNQPQHF.

This clonotype was found many times. The chain links TRBV12-3 or TRBV12-4 to TRBJ2-7; TRBD2 agrees at 7 bases. The trim removed 3 bases at V and 5 bases at J, leaving 10 bases unmatched. The CDR3 has 15 residues. The CDR3 DNA sequence: TGTGCCAGCAGTTTCTCAGCGGGAAAAGTCGACGAGCAGTACTTC. This sequence encodes CASSFSAGKVDEQYF.

The table lists this clonotype with many counts. The chain combines TRBV20-1 with TRBJ1-5, with 7 nucleotides matching TRBD1. This CDR3 region has 14 residues. Germline trimming cut 1 base from V and 6 bases from J; bases unmatched to any gene: 6. Germline V gene data show CDR1 as DFQATT and CDR2 as SNEGSKA (reference sequence). In DNA, the CDR3 is TGCAGTGCTAGAGTCTTAGGGGGCGGTCAGCCCCAGCATTTT. This translates into CSARVLGGGQPQHF.

There are many counts of this clonotype. CDR3 bases: TGCGCCAGCAGCCAAGATCCCCCGACTAGCGGGGGGGCCATGGAGACCCAGTACTTC. This codes for CASSQDPPTSGGAMETQYF. This chain connects TRBV4-1 to TRBJ2-5, with TRBD2 matching over 14 bases. CDR3 length: 19 amino acids. Germline V gene sequence: CDR1 MGHRA, CDR2 YSYEKL. Trimming cost V 0 bases and J 5 bases; bases outside gene matches: 11.

In its sample, this clonotype was seen a few times. The chain recombines TRBV30 with TRBJ1-5, with unresolved D. V was trimmed by 0 bases and J by 4 bases, leaving 7 bases between them. Germline V gives CDR1 GTSNPN, CDR2 SVGIG (reference sequence). The CDR3 loop spans 13 amino acids. CDR3 sequence (DNA): TGTGCCTGGAGTGTTAGGGAAAATCAGCCCCAGCATTTT. Translated, it gives CAWSVRENQPQHF.

This clonotype came up many times. V is TRBV2 and J is TRBJ2-5, with D unresolved. Trimming shortened V by 1 base and J by 1 base, and 7 bases separated the two germline ends. There are 14 residues in the CDR3. Germline V gives CDR1 SNHLY, CDR2 FYNNEI. CDR3 coding DNA: TGTGCCAGCAGTGAAGGCGCAGGCCAAGAGACCCAGTACTTC. Translated, it gives CASSEGAGQETQYF.